A selection of T cell receptor beta chains follows, all from one sample in a study of identical twins. MiXCR was run by TCRdb on the 5' RACE reads, yielding one entry per CDR3 protein. Of approximately 600,000 distinct CDR3 sequences in the sample, 9% to 10% were seen once. This sample was shared with a second study, whose subject was yellow fever vaccine responses in identical twins.

The sequencing input was PBMCs. The source is a woman in her late teens or twenties in good health. Both conserved end residues are part of each CDR3. A D gene is named only where the DNA matches it firmly. Expanded clones get a size class; other rows say once, few or many, or leave the size out.

abundance	v_gene	d_gene	j_gene	CDR3aa	CDR3nt
-	TRBV6-5	-	TRBJ2-6	CASSYSDPGPLTGANVLTF	TGTGCCAGCAGTTACTCCGACCCGGGTCCACTGACCGGGGCCAACGTCCTGACTTTC
few	TRBV20-1	-	TRBJ1-2	CSARDLGDGYTF	TGCAGTGCTAGAGATCTCGGGGATGGCTACACCTTC
-	TRBV3-1	-	TRBJ2-1	CASSPLTSYEQFF	TGTGCCAGCAGCCCCCTAACTAGCTATGAGCAGTTCTTC
-	TRBV4-2	-	TRBJ2-7	CASSQPPGGVDEQYF	TGTGCCAGCAGCCAGCCCCCAGGGGGGGTAGACGAGCAGTACTTC
few	TRBV20-1	-	TRBJ2-5	CTAGPGETQYF	TGCACCGCGGGGCCTGGGGAGACCCAGTACTTC
many	TRBV7-9	TRBD1	TRBJ2-3	CASTRVLGQGTDTQYF	TGTGCCAGCACCCGTGTATTGGGACAGGGGACAGATACGCAGTATTTT
few	TRBV18	-	TRBJ2-4	CASSPVPPGTENIQYF	TGTGCCAGCTCACCAGTCCCTCCCGGGACGGAAAACATTCAGTACTTC
-	TRBV28	TRBD1	TRBJ1-3	CATWTGEKNTIYF	TGTGCCACGTGGACAGGGGAGAAAAACACCATATATTTT
many	TRBV25-1	-	TRBJ2-7	CASSEDSPRPYEQYF	TGTGCCAGCAGTGAGGACAGTCCTCGGCCCTACGAGCAGTACTTC
few	TRBV3-1	-	TRBJ2-7	CASSQDGTSYEQYF	TGTGCCAGCAGCCAAGATGGCACCTCCTACGAGCAGTACTTC
-	TRBV5-1	TRBD2	TRBJ2-7	CASSLGLAGYYEQYF	TGCGCCAGCAGTCTCGGACTAGCGGGGTACTACGAGCAGTACTTC
many	TRBV4-3	TRBD1	TRBJ2-2	CASSPRGRDTGELFF	TGCGCCAGCAGCCCTAGGGGGCGGGACACCGGGGAGCTGTTTTTT
few	TRBV5-1	TRBD2	TRBJ2-1	CASSLRLAANHNEQFF	TGCGCCAGCAGCTTGAGACTAGCGGCTAACCACAATGAGCAGTTCTTC
many	TRBV29-1	TRBD1	TRBJ2-7	CSATRQGSSEQYF	TGCAGCGCCACTAGACAGGGCTCTAGCGAGCAGTACTTC
few	TRBV20-1	-	TRBJ2-3	CSAGLSDTQYF	TGCAGTGCGGGCCTATCAGATACGCAGTATTTT
-	TRBV6-1	TRBD1	TRBJ1-2	CASRQGQGRDRYTF	TGTGCCAGCAGACAAGGACAGGGCCGGGACCGCTACACCTTC
many	TRBV6-1	TRBD1	TRBJ1-1	CASSPPQTGRGAFF	TGTGCCAGCAGTCCCCCTCAGACAGGGAGGGGGGCTTTCTTT
few	TRBV3-1	TRBD2	TRBJ2-3	CAVGWASGHTDTQYF	TGTGCTGTAGGTTGGGCTAGCGGGCACACAGATACGCAGTATTTT
few	TRBV5-6	-	TRBJ2-7	CASSFRGVSYEQYF	TGTGCCAGCAGCTTCCGCGGCGTCAGCTACGAGCAGTACTTC
many	TRBV7-2	TRBD1	TRBJ1-6	CASSFRGDSLHF	TGTGCCAGCAGCTTTCGTGGGGACAGTCTCCACTTT
-	TRBV5-1	-	TRBJ2-1	CASSLVLSGPSEQFF	TGCGCCAGCAGCTTGGTTCTAAGCGGCCCCAGCGAGCAGTTCTTC
-	TRBV6-6	-	TRBJ1-1	CASSPANTEASF	TGTGCCAGCAGTCCCGCAAACACTGAAGCTTCCTTT
many	TRBV7-2	-	TRBJ2-2	CASSRLGGELFF	TGTGCCAGCAGCCGTCTAGGCGGGGAGCTGTTTTTT
few	TRBV7-2	TRBD2	TRBJ2-3	CASSLVLLAGITDTQYF	TGTGCCAGCAGCTTAGTCCTGCTAGCGGGGATTACAGATACGCAGTATTTT
few	TRBV29-1	-	TRBJ1-2	CTAQGANYGYTF	TGCACCGCTCAAGGTGCTAACTATGGCTACACCTTC
few	TRBV2	TRBD1	TRBJ2-5	CASSEDTRGRSETQYF	TGTGCCAGCAGTGAGGATACCAGGGGGCGATCAGAGACCCAGTACTTC
few	TRBV9	TRBD2	TRBJ2-3	CASSAGLAVTDTQYF	TGTGCCAGCAGCGCAGGACTAGCGGTCACAGATACGCAGTATTTT
-	TRBV12-3/TRBV12-4	-	TRBJ2-3	CASSFGEDTQYF	TGTGCCAGCAGTTTTGGGGAGGATACGCAGTATTTT
few	TRBV27	TRBD2	TRBJ2-7	CASSPSSGLSYEQYF	TGTGCCAGCAGTCCGTCTAGCGGGTTGTCCTACGAGCAGTACTTC
many	TRBV19	TRBD1	TRBJ1-5	CASSYGTGNSNQPQHF	TGTGCCAGTAGCTACGGGACAGGGAATAGCAATCAGCCCCAGCATTTT
many	TRBV7-2	-	TRBJ2-1	CASSLPLLGGNEQFF	TGTGCCAGCAGTTTACCCCTTTTAGGGGGCAATGAGCAGTTCTTC
few	TRBV11-2	-	TRBJ2-7	CASSLSVGDYEQYF	TGTGCCAGCAGCCTGTCGGTCGGGGATTACGAGCAGTACTTC
few	TRBV25-1	-	TRBJ2-7	CASSDEGVSYEQYF	TGTGCCAGCAGTGACGAAGGGGTTTCCTACGAGCAGTACTTC
-	TRBV20-1	TRBD2	TRBJ2-3	CSATEILAGAADTQYF	TGCAGTGCCACCGAGATTCTAGCGGGAGCTGCAGATACGCAGTATTTT
-	TRBV18	-	TRBJ2-3	CASSPRGRGTDTQYF	TGTGCCAGCTCACCACGAGGCAGGGGCACAGATACGCAGTATTTT
-	TRBV20-1	TRBD2	TRBJ2-3	CSALSGSTDTQYF	TGCAGTGCTCTTAGCGGGAGCACAGATACGCAGTATTTT
many	TRBV15	-	TRBJ2-3	CATRDLQRVTDTQYF	TGTGCCACCAGGGATCTCCAGCGGGTAACAGATACGCAGTATTTT
-	TRBV12-3/TRBV12-4	-	TRBJ2-7	CASSLFPGLEQYF	TGTGCCAGCAGTTTGTTTCCGGGTCTCGAGCAGTACTTC
-	TRBV2	-	TRBJ2-2	CASIGQTNTGELFF	TGTGCCAGCATCGGGCAGACGAACACCGGGGAGCTGTTTTTT
-	TRBV19	-	TRBJ2-1	CASSIDTTRITSYNEQFF	TGTGCCAGTAGTATAGATACGACAAGGATCACTTCCTACAATGAGCAGTTCTTC
few	TRBV20-1	TRBD2	TRBJ2-1	CSARDYAGGNNEQFF	TGCAGTGCTAGAGATTACGCGGGAGGGAACAATGAGCAGTTCTTC
few	TRBV27	-	TRBJ2-7	CASSLLLQGTYEQYF	TGTGCCAGCAGTTTATTATTACAGGGCACCTACGAGCAGTACTTC